These 8 T cell receptor beta chains share one sample of origin, sequenced in a study of shared clonotypes between healthy human individuals. Clones were read by immunoSEQ multiplex PCR, and TCRdb kept only the in-frame ones, dropping some. The sample consists of approximately 99,000 clones, 68% of them appearing once. Sequenced sample: memory CD8+ T cells sorted from blood. Subset defined: CD45RO+ cells pooled with CCR7-negative TemRA cells. These receptors came from a woman in her 30s in good health.

The chain carries TRBV9 and TRBJ2-2; a possible D gene is TRBD2 (6 bases). Germline V gene data show CDR1 as SGDLS and CDR2 as YYNGEE. CDR3 size: 16 residues. Trimming shortened V by 0 bases and J by 0 bases, and 9 bases separated the two germline ends. The CDR3 spells CASSVARGPNTGELFF. CDR3 in DNA: TGTGCCAGCAGCGTAGCGCGGGGCCCGAACACCGGGGAGCTGTTTTTT.

A note on this clone: The junction differs from germline at one of its ends, possibly a read error. The rearrangement uses TRBV28 and TRBJ2-7; possibly TRBD1 or TRBD2 for D (5 bases each). Germline V gives CDR1 MDHEN, CDR2 SYDVKM. The CDR3 is 14 amino acids. The CDR3 DNA reads TGTGCCAGCACTTTAGGGGACCCGAACCACGAGCAGTACTTC. Translation: CASTLGDPNHEQYF. The full variable domain, its missing parts supplied by reference TRBV28 and TRBJ2-7, is DVKVTQSSRYLVKRTGEKVFLECVQDMDHENMFWYRQDPGLGLRLIYFSYDVKMKEKGDIPEGYSVSREKKERFSLILESASTNQTSMYLCASTLGDPNHEQYFGPGTRLTVT.

This chain joins TRBV4-1 and TRBJ2-7; 7 bases are a match to TRBD1. The CDR3 has 15 residues. CDR1 and CDR2 (germline): MGHRA, YSYEKL. V dropped 4 bases and J dropped 3; count of bases not matched to a gene: 9. In DNA form, the CDR3 reads TGCGCCAGCAGCCCCGCCCCCTACAGGGGCTACGAGCAGTACTTC. Encoded protein: CASSPAPYRGYEQYF.

The rearrangement uses TRBV28 and TRBJ1-1; no clear D gene. From germline, CDR1 is MDHEN and CDR2 SYDVKM. The CDR3 contains 15 residues. V lost 4 bases and J 0 bases, leaving 12 bases between the germline ends. The CDR3 protein is CASSSWRGLNTEAFF. The CDR3 DNA reads TGTGCCAGCAGTTCCTGGCGGGGATTGAACACTGAAGCTTTCTTT.

This chain links TRBV25-1 with TRBJ2-1; TRBD2 matches at 9 bases. CDR1 MGHDK and CDR2 SYGVNS come from the germline V gene. Trimming at V came to 6 bases and at J to 6 bases, leaving 3 bases not matched to a gene. The CDR3 is 13 residues long. CDR3 protein: CASRGTSFNEQFF. The CDR3 nucleotides are TGTGCCAGCAGGGGGACTAGCTTCAATGAGCAGTTCTTC.

The CDR3 reads CASNKIVGAAGISNEQFF. The CDR3 DNA reads as TGTGCCAGCAACAAGATAGTGGGTGCGGCGGGAATCAGCAATGAGCAGTTCTTC. V gene TRBV9 combines with J gene TRBJ2-1; D might be TRBD2 (6 bases). Germline V gives CDR1 SGDLS, CDR2 YYNGEE. The CDR3 is 18 residues long. Trimming removed 6 bases at V and 6 bases at J, with 28 bases between. Looking up the rest from reference TRBV9 and TRBJ2-1 gives the full variable domain: DSGVTQTPKHLITATGQRVTLRCSPRSGDLSVYWYQQSLDQGLQFLIQYYNGEERAKGNILERFSAQQFPDLHSELNLSSLELGDSALYFCASNKIVGAAGISNEQFFGPGTRLTVL.

V gene TRBV27 combines with J gene TRBJ2-1; D tentatively fits TRBD1 or TRBD2 (5 bases each). V was pared by 5 bases and J by 6 bases, with 8 bases between. In germline, CDR1 is MNHEY, CDR2 SMNVEV (reference sequence). The CDR3 has 12 amino acids. CDR3 in DNA: TGTGCCAGCAGTAGGGACCTCAATGAGCAGTTCTTC. Translated: CASSRDLNEQFF.

The chain combines TRBV19 with TRBJ2-7; possibly TRBD2 for D (6 bases). CDR1 is LNHDA, CDR2 SQIVND, per germline (reference sequence). V shed 3 bases and J shed 4 bases, with 13 bases lying between them. This CDR3 comprises 14 residues. The CDR3 protein is CASSMGLLFYEQYF. The CDR3, as DNA: TGTGCCAGTAGTATGGGACTCCTGTTTTACGAGCAGTACTTC.